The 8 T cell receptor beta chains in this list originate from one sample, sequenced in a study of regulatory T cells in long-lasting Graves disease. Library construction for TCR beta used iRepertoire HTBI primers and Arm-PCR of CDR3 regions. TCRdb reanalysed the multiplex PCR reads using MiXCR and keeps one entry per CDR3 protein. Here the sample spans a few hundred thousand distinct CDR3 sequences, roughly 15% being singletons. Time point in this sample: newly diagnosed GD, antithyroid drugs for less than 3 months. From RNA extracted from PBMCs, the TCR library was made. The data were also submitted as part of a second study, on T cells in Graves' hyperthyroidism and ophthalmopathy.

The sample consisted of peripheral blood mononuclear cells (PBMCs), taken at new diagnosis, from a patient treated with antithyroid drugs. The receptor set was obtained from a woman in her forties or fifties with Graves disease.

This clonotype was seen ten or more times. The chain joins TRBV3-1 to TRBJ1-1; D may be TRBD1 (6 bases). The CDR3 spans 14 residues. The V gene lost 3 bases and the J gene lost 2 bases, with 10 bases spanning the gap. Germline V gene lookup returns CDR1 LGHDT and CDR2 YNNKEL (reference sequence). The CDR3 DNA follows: TGTGCCAGCAGCCAGGAAGGGGGAAACACTGAAGCTTTCTTT. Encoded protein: CASSQEGGNTEAFF.

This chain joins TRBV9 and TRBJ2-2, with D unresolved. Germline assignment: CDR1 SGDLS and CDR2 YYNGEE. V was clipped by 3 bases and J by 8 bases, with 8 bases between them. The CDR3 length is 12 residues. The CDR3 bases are TGTGCCAGCAGCGGTATCGGGGGGGAGCTGTTTTTT. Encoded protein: CASSGIGGELFF.

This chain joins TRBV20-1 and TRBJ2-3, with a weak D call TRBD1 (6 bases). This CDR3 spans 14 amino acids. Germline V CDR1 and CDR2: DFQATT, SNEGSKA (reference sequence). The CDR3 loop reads CSSEVGASTDTQYF. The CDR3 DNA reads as TGCAGCTCTGAAGTGGGGGCAAGCACAGATACGCAGTATTTT.

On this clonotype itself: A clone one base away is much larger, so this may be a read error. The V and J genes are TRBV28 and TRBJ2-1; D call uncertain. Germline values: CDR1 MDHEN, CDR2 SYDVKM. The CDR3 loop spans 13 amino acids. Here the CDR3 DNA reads TGTGCCAGCAGGAGCGTAGTCTACAATGAGCAGCTCTTC. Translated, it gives CASRSVVYNEQLF.

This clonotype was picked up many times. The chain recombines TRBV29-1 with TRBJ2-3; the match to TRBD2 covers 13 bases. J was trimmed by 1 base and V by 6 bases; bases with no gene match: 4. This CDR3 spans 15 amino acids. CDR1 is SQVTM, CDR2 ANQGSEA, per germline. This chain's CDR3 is CSVWTSGRGTDTQYF. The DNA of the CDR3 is TGCAGCGTGTGGACTAGCGGGAGAGGCACAGATACGCAGTATTTT.

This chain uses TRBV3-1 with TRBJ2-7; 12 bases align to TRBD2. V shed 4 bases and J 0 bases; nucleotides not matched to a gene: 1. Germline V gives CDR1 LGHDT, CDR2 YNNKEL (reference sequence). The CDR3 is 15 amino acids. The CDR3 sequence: CASSPTSGGSYEQYF. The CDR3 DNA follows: TGTGCCAGCAGCCCGACTAGCGGGGGCTCCTACGAGCAGTACTTC.

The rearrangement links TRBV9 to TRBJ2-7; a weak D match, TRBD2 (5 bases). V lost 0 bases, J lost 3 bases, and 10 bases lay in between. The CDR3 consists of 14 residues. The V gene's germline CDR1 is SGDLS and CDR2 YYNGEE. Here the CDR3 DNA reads TGTGCCAGCAGCGTAGGGACTGGCCGCTACGAGCAGTACTTC. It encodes CASSVGTGRYEQYF.

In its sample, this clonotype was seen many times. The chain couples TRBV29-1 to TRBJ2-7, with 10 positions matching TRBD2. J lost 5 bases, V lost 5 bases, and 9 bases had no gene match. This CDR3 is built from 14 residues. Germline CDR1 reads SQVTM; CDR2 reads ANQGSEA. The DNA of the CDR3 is TGCAGCGTTACAGGGCTAGCGGGAGTTCACGAGCAGTACTTC. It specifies CSVTGLAGVHEQYF.